A single sample gave rise to the 9 T cell receptor beta chains below, sequenced in a study of blood T cell repertoires in COVID-19. Sequenced by immunoSEQ multiplex PCR; TCRdb stores in-frame clones only, minus some. In the table there are 250,000 to 400,000 clones, approximately 89% of which are singletons. The sample was peripheral blood. Source of these receptors: a woman aged 25 to 39 with COVID-19, enrolled during active disease.

A single count supports this clone. J is TRBJ1-5 and V is TRBV27; the D is unclear. This CDR3 contains 14 residues. From germline, CDR1 is MNHEY and CDR2 SMNVEV (reference sequence). V was pared by 4 bases and J by 3 bases, with 10 bases between. The CDR3: CASSSGVSNQPQHF. Here the CDR3 DNA reads TGTGCCAGCAGTTCCGGGGTCTCCAATCAGCCCCAGCATTTT.

This clone was seen just once. The chain joins TRBV18 to TRBJ1-1; TRBD1 might be the D (5 bases). The V gene lost 2 bases and the J gene lost 3 bases, with 10 bases spanning the gap. Germline CDR1 and CDR2: KGHSH and LQKENI. The CDR3 has 14 residues. CDR3 DNA sequence: TGTGCCAGCTCACCAGCAGGGAGGGACACTGAAGCTTTCTTT. It yields the protein CASSPAGRDTEAFF.

This chain uses TRBV20-1 with TRBJ1-5, with TRBD1 as a possible D gene (5 bases). The V gene lost 7 bases and the J gene lost 0 bases, with 19 bases spanning the gap. This CDR3 has 16 residues. Germline V CDR1 and CDR2: DFQATT, SNEGSKA (reference sequence). The CDR3 region has the DNA TGCAGTGGTAGTGGGGGGGAGGCTTATAGCAATCAGCCCCAGCATTTT. It encodes CSGSGGEAYSNQPQHF.

The V call is TRBV28, the J call TRBJ1-2; D is unresolved. CDR3 length equals 15 residues. V gave up 6 bases and J gave up 4 bases, with 18 bases separating them. Germline V gene sequence: CDR1 MDHEN, CDR2 SYDVKM. Here the CDR3 reads CASRPRHGGGYGYTF. CDR3 nucleotide sequence: TGTGCCAGCAGACCGAGACATGGAGGTGGCTATGGCTACACCTTC.

V is TRBV28 and J is TRBJ1-2; the D is unclear. CDR1 MDHEN and CDR2 SYDVKM come from the germline V gene. The ends were cut back, 6 bases at V and 3 bases at J, with 17 bases in the middle. This CDR3 has 15 residues. The CDR3 coding sequence is TGTGCCAGCAGGCCCGCGGGTAGGGTTGACTATGGCTACACCTTC. Its protein is CASRPAGRVDYGYTF.

The chain recombines TRBV2 with TRBJ1-6; weak D call: TRBD1 (6 bases). V was trimmed by 8 bases and J by 6 bases, leaving 14 bases between them. Per the germline V gene, CDR1 is SNHLY and CDR2 is FYNNEI. This CDR3 spans 14 amino acids. The CDR3 loop is CASHTGTSNSPLHF. CDR3 sequence (DNA): TGTGCCAGCCACACAGGGACTAGTAATTCACCCCTCCACTTT.

The V call is TRBV5-4, the J call TRBJ1-1; the D is unclear. CDR3 length: 13 residues. Germline V gene sequence: CDR1 SGHNT, CDR2 YYREEE (reference sequence). V lost 2 bases, J lost 1 base, and 6 bases lay in between. CDR3 protein: CASSFAGNTEAFF. Written as DNA, the CDR3 is TGTGCCAGCAGCTTTGCCGGGAACACTGAAGCTTTCTTT.

V usage is TRBV19 and J usage is TRBJ1-2; D gene ambiguous. Germline V gives CDR1 LNHDA, CDR2 SQIVND (reference sequence). V was pared by 3 bases and J by 7 bases, with 6 bases between. The CDR3 extends over 11 amino acids. CDR3 amino acids: CASSMASGYTF. The DNA for the CDR3 is TGTGCCAGTAGTATGGCTTCTGGCTACACCTTC.

This sequence joins TRBV7-2 and TRBJ2-5; a possible D gene is TRBD2 (5 bases). The germline CDR1 and CDR2 sequences are SGHTA and FQGNSA. The V end lost 1 base, the J end lost 2 bases, and 14 bases lay between the germline ends. CDR3 size: 16 residues. The CDR3 DNA reads as TGTGCCAGCAGCTTAGGGCCGAGCCGGGGACAAGAGACCCAGTACTTC. The encoded protein is CASSLGPSRGQETQYF.